A selection of T cell receptor beta chains follows, all from one sample in a study of T cells in Graves' hyperthyroidism and ophthalmopathy. TCRdb recomputed calls from the multiplex PCR reads with MiXCR, one row per CDR3 protein. The sample holds some 600,000 distinct CDR3 sequences, roughly 50% seen once. The specimen sequenced was peripheral blood or thyroid tissue (not recorded which). Source of these receptors: a woman aged 18 to 35 with Graves' hyperthyroidism. Both conserved end residues are part of each CDR3. Clone size is given for some rows only: seen once, a few or many times, or a class if the clone is expanded.

len: 14; v_gene: TRBV19; j_gene: TRBJ2-7; abundance: NA; CDR3aa: CASNPTRSSYEQYF
len: 12; v_gene: TRBV7-2; j_gene: TRBJ2-5; abundance: NA; CDR3aa: CAWSLNQETQYF
len: 14; v_gene: TRBV2; j_gene: TRBJ1-5; abundance: many; CDR3aa: CASSTRGVNQPQHF
len: 16; v_gene: TRBV7-9; j_gene: TRBJ2-2; abundance: NA; CDR3aa: CASSVVAGVNPGELFF
len: 15; v_gene: TRBV2; j_gene: TRBJ1-6; abundance: NA; CDR3aa: CARSETGGLASPLHF
len: 14; v_gene: TRBV10-3; j_gene: TRBJ1-1; abundance: few; CDR3aa: CASSSPGGGHKAFF
len: 11; v_gene: TRBV5-1; j_gene: TRBJ2-7; abundance: many; CDR3aa: CASRDSQEQYF
len: 15; v_gene: TRBV9; j_gene: TRBJ1-6; abundance: many; CDR3aa: CASSVAQGASSPLHF
len: 14; v_gene: TRBV24-1; j_gene: TRBJ1-5; abundance: many; CDR3aa: CATSDPRVDQPQHF
len: 14; v_gene: TRBV6-5; j_gene: TRBJ2-7; abundance: NA; CDR3aa: CASSNSGRTGEQYF
len: 13; v_gene: TRBV10-3; j_gene: TRBJ1-2; abundance: NA; CDR3aa: CARDRGPGYGYTF
len: 13; v_gene: TRBV7-9; j_gene: TRBJ1-3; abundance: NA; CDR3aa: CASSLGQGVTIYF
len: 16; v_gene: TRBV25-1; j_gene: TRBJ1-3; abundance: NA; CDR3aa: CASADGRTDSGNTIYF
len: 15; v_gene: TRBV7-9; j_gene: TRBJ1-4; abundance: few; CDR3aa: CASSLTGVENEKLFF
len: 14; v_gene: TRBV5-1; j_gene: TRBJ2-7; abundance: NA; CDR3aa: CASSRWTSIHEQYF
len: 14; v_gene: TRBV24-1; j_gene: TRBJ1-6; abundance: NA; CDR3aa: CATSDGQLNSPLHF
len: 15; v_gene: TRBV7-2; j_gene: TRBJ1-4; abundance: few; CDR3aa: CASSLVGSSNEKLFF
len: 15; v_gene: TRBV5-1; j_gene: TRBJ2-5; abundance: few; CDR3aa: CASSSGSSGQETQYF
len: 17; v_gene: TRBV7-9; j_gene: TRBJ1-2; abundance: NA; CDR3aa: CASSLASGTGPHYGYTF
len: 14; v_gene: TRBV5-1; j_gene: TRBJ1-5; abundance: NA; CDR3aa: CASSLQISNQPQHF
len: 15; v_gene: TRBV5-4; j_gene: TRBJ1-2; abundance: NA; CDR3aa: CASSLRTGANYGYTF
len: 13; v_gene: TRBV7-9; j_gene: TRBJ1-4; abundance: few; CDR3aa: CASFGGPNEKLFF
len: 16; v_gene: TRBV10-3; j_gene: TRBJ1-3; abundance: NA; CDR3aa: CAISQDRVISGNTIYF
len: 15; v_gene: TRBV20-1; j_gene: TRBJ2-5; abundance: many; CDR3aa: CSARDLAGGLETQYF
len: 13; v_gene: TRBV20-1; j_gene: TRBJ1-3; abundance: few; CDR3aa: CSAGQGIGNTIYF
len: 15; v_gene: TRBV7-9; j_gene: TRBJ1-5; abundance: many; CDR3aa: CASSQRGAPIGPQHF
len: 14; v_gene: TRBV7-2; j_gene: TRBJ1-2; abundance: NA; CDR3aa: CASNTGGASYGYTF
len: 13; v_gene: TRBV10-3; j_gene: TRBJ2-5; abundance: once; CDR3aa: CAISDGFQETQYF
len: 12; v_gene: TRBV20-1; j_gene: TRBJ1-2; abundance: few; CDR3aa: CSALRVTYGYTF
len: 12; v_gene: TRBV5-1; j_gene: TRBJ1-1; abundance: NA; CDR3aa: CASSPSGEAAFF
len: 14; v_gene: TRBV2; j_gene: TRBJ2-3; abundance: NA; CDR3aa: CASSVGQGADTQYF
len: 14; v_gene: TRBV4-3; j_gene: TRBJ1-2; abundance: NA; CDR3aa: CASSQAGGTYGYTF
len: 13; v_gene: TRBV29-1; j_gene: TRBJ1-2; abundance: NA; CDR3aa: CSVATGGNYGYTF
len: 13; v_gene: TRBV20-1; j_gene: TRBJ2-2; abundance: NA; CDR3aa: CSARGTNTGELFF
len: 14; v_gene: TRBV5-1; j_gene: TRBJ2-7; abundance: few; CDR3aa: CASSNSGTHYEQYF
len: 10; v_gene: TRBV20-1; j_gene: TRBJ1-5; abundance: NA; CDR3aa: CSAILGQQHF
len: 11; v_gene: TRBV20-1; j_gene: TRBJ2-7; abundance: NA; CDR3aa: CSAFRSYEQYF
len: 12; v_gene: TRBV29-1; j_gene: TRBJ1-1; abundance: many; CDR3aa: CSVLTGPPEAFF
len: 14; v_gene: TRBV7-8; j_gene: TRBJ1-1; abundance: NA; CDR3aa: CASSLSSRGTEAFF
len: 14; v_gene: TRBV12-3/TRBV12-4; j_gene: TRBJ1-1; abundance: few; CDR3aa: CASSQATTDTEAFF
len: 15; v_gene: TRBV7-2; j_gene: TRBJ1-5; abundance: few; CDR3aa: CASSLEGTAVRPQHF
len: 13; v_gene: TRBV29-1; j_gene: TRBJ2-2; abundance: once; CDR3aa: CSPRRQATGELFF
len: 16; v_gene: TRBV7-2; j_gene: TRBJ1-1; abundance: once; CDR3aa: CASSPQGGRMNTEAFF
len: 13; v_gene: TRBV6-2/TRBV6-3; j_gene: TRBJ1-5; abundance: NA; CDR3aa: CATQNRVNQPQHF
len: 14; v_gene: TRBV20-1; j_gene: TRBJ1-2; abundance: few; CDR3aa: CSAKDRLEGYGYTF
len: 16; v_gene: TRBV6-4; j_gene: TRBJ1-5; abundance: NA; CDR3aa: CASSDIDRVVGQPQHF
len: 16; v_gene: TRBV7-6; j_gene: TRBJ1-1; abundance: NA; CDR3aa: CASSTGRGGPKTEAFF
len: 21; v_gene: TRBV7-2; j_gene: TRBJ2-5; abundance: NA; CDR3aa: CASSLGPLRSVEHPERQTQYF
len: 17; v_gene: TRBV7-9; j_gene: TRBJ1-1; abundance: NA; CDR3aa: CASSLGVGTGECTEAFF
len: 15; v_gene: TRBV10-3; j_gene: TRBJ2-7; abundance: NA; CDR3aa: CATARTSSPGYEQYF
len: 15; v_gene: TRBV5-1; j_gene: TRBJ1-2; abundance: NA; CDR3aa: CASSLAYTADYGYTF
len: 14; v_gene: TRBV10-3; j_gene: TRBJ1-2; abundance: NA; CDR3aa: CASRPREEAYGYTF
len: 15; v_gene: TRBV20-1; j_gene: TRBJ2-6; abundance: NA; CDR3aa: CSARQAISGANVLAF